Listed below are T cell receptor beta chains from one sample, sequenced in a study of control samples from healthy donors and cancer patients. Libraries were prepared by immunoSEQ multiplex PCR; TCRdb keeps only in-frame clonotypes and omits some of them. The sample contains tens of thousands of clones, 85% to 95% of which appear only once. Sequenced material: blood. These receptor sequences come from a man under 40 in good health. CDR3s include the opening cysteine and the closing phenylalanine or tryptophan. Each record gives: CDR3 protein, CDR3 DNA, D gene, J gene, V gene, clone size. A D gene is named only where the DNA matches it firmly. Clone sizes are given selectively: once, few, many, or a class where the clone is expanded.

CASNIQGRSTEAFF,TGTGCCTCTAACATTCAGGGGCGGAGCACTGAAGCTTTCTTT,.,TRBJ1-1,TRBV30,once
CASSYSLAEETQYF,TGTGCCAGCAGTTACTCACTAGCGGAAGAGACCCAGTACTTC,TRBD2,TRBJ2-5,TRBV6-5,.
CASSFGWDTQYF,TGTGCCAGCAGCTTTGGATGGGATACGCAGTATTTT,.,TRBJ2-3,TRBV5-5,.
CSVESEEGIYEQYF,TGCAGCGTTGAAAGTGAGGAGGGAATCTACGAGCAGTACTTC,.,TRBJ2-7,TRBV29-1,.
CASSYFPGTEAFF,TGTGCCAGCAGTTACTTTCCGGGCACTGAAGCTTTCTTT,.,TRBJ1-1,TRBV6-2/TRBV6-3,.
CASSTPKLRDRGGEQYF,TGTGCCAGCAGTACTCCGAAACTCCGGGACAGGGGCGGGGAGCAGTACTTC,TRBD1,TRBJ2-7,TRBV28,once
CASSVSSEDRLEQYF,TGTGCCAGCAGCGTAAGTTCAGAGGACAGGTTAGAGCAGTACTTC,TRBD1,TRBJ2-7,TRBV9,.
CASSLAWTGEYTIYF,TGTGCCAGCAGCTTAGCCTGGACAGGGGAATACACCATATATTTT,TRBD1,TRBJ1-3,TRBV7-8,.
CASSERAFGRGNYGYTF,TGTGCCAGCAGTGAGCGGGCCTTCGGCAGGGGCAACTATGGCTACACCTTC,.,TRBJ1-2,TRBV6-1,.
CASSISPLVPLHF,TGTGCCAGTAGTATCTCCCCGCTCGTACCCCTCCACTTT,.,TRBJ1-6,TRBV19,.
CASSLRTSGRVYEQYF,TGTGCCAGCAGCCTCCGGACTAGCGGGAGGGTCTACGAGCAGTACTTC,TRBD2,TRBJ2-7,TRBV7-9,.
CAWSKTFSSYEQYF,TGTGCCTGGAGTAAAACCTTTAGCTCCTACGAGCAGTACTTC,.,TRBJ2-7,TRBV30,.
CASGLAGTLSGNTIYF,TGTGCTAGTGGTTTGGCCGGGACTCTCTCTGGAAACACCATATATTTT,.,TRBJ1-3,TRBV12-5,.
CASSLDMNTEAFF,TGTGCCAGCAGCTTAGATATGAACACTGAAGCTTTCTTT,.,TRBJ1-1,TRBV7-9,.
CASSFYGTDLTGELFF,TGTGCCAGCAGCTTTTATGGGACAGACCTTACCGGGGAGCTGTTTTTT,TRBD1,TRBJ2-2,TRBV11-2,.
CASSPVDGAGELFF,TGTGCCAGCAGTCCTGTGGACGGGGCCGGGGAGCTGTTTTTT,.,TRBJ2-2,TRBV28,.
CASSSNTWGYSPLHF,TGTGCCAGCAGCTCAAACACTTGGGGCTATTCACCCCTCCACTTT,.,TRBJ1-6,TRBV11-2,.
CASSKGHMNSYEQYF,TGTGCCAGCAGCAAGGGACATATGAACTCCTACGAGCAGTACTTC,.,TRBJ2-7,TRBV5-5,.
CASSYRDLGGAGELFF,TGTGCCAGCAGCTATAGGGACCTCGGGGGGGCCGGGGAGCTGTTTTTT,TRBD2,TRBJ2-2,TRBV7-8,.
CASQTGAGNQPQHF,TGTGCCAGCCAGACAGGGGCGGGGAATCAGCCCCAGCATTTT,TRBD1,TRBJ1-5,TRBV6-5,.
CASSPPFGDGNYGYTF,TGTGCCAGCTCACCGCCATTTGGGGACGGGAACTATGGCTACACCTTC,.,TRBJ1-2,TRBV18,.
CASETSSGELFF,TGTGCCAGTGAGACTAGTTCCGGGGAGCTGTTTTTT,.,TRBJ2-2,TRBV2,.
CASSVRENTEAFF,TGCGCCAGCAGTGTCCGTGAGAACACTGAAGCTTTCTTT,.,TRBJ1-1,TRBV10-2,few
CASSLNQGAPIYCNQPQHF,TGTGCCAGCAGTCTAAACCAGGGGGCACCTATATACTGCAATCAGCCCCAGCATTTT,.,TRBJ1-5,TRBV21-1,.
CAWSAGLAYYEQYF,TGTGCCTGGAGCGCGGGACTAGCGTACTACGAGCAGTACTTC,TRBD2,TRBJ2-7,TRBV30,.
CASSQDRTGAYYGYTF,TGTGCCAGCAGCCAAGATCGGACAGGGGCGTACTATGGCTACACCTTC,TRBD1,TRBJ1-2,TRBV4-2,.
CASSPSGDGETQYF,TGTGCCAGCAGCCCCTCAGGGGACGGGGAGACCCAGTACTTC,.,TRBJ2-5,TRBV9,.
CASSLWTGGNQPQHF,TGCGCCAGCAGCTTGTGGACAGGGGGAAATCAGCCCCAGCATTTT,TRBD1,TRBJ1-5,TRBV5-1,.
CASSQVQGGESYEQYF,TGTGCCAGCAGCCAAGTACAGGGGGGAGAGTCCTACGAGCAGTACTTC,TRBD1,TRBJ2-7,TRBV3-1/TRBV3-2,once
CASSSDRVSYNEQFF,TGTGCCAGCAGCTCGGACAGGGTCTCCTACAATGAGCAGTTCTTC,TRBD1,TRBJ2-1,TRBV7-9,.
CASSFAGAGYNEQFF,TGTGCCAGCAGCTTCGCGGGGGCGGGATACAATGAGCAGTTCTTC,.,TRBJ2-1,TRBV7-9,.
CASSDGTGGNTIYF,TGTGCCAGCAGCGATGGGACAGGCGGAAACACCATATATTTT,TRBD1,TRBJ1-3,TRBV6-5,.
CASNPSGLPGNSPLHF,TGTGCCAGCAACCCTTCGGGCCTACCGGGTAATTCACCCCTCCACTTT,.,TRBJ1-6,TRBV13,.